The 20 T cell receptor beta chains listed next were all sequenced from one sample in a study of identifying expanded T cells in peripheral blood (dated by TCRdb to the late 2010s). The method was the immunoSEQ multiplex PCR assay. TCRdb stores this immuneACCESS table with in-frame sequences only. Part of the clones is absent; in the studies checked, under half of the shortfall reflects unresolved V genes, and no reason is known for the rest. The sample table shows more than 90,000 clones, and 87% are seen once. The leading ten clones occupy about 17% of the sample. The sample taken for sequencing was blood. These receptors all come from a person between 18 and 70 years old in good health.

This clone is a singleton in its sample. The V and J genes are TRBV29-1 and TRBJ2-3, with D hard to call. CDR1 SQVTM and CDR2 ANQGSEA come from the germline V gene. Trimming removed 5 bases from V and 4 bases from J, with 7 bases in between. The CDR3 runs 11 residues. The CDR3 spells CSVLLADTQYF. CDR3 sequence (DNA): TGCAGCGTTCTTCTCGCAGATACGCAGTATTTT.

This chain uses TRBV18 with TRBJ1-6; 8 bases match TRBD1. CDR1 is KGHSH, CDR2 LQKENI, per germline. This CDR3 spans 15 amino acids. V lost 3 bases and J lost 8; bases outside the gene matches: 6. The CDR3 DNA follows: TGTGCCAGCTCACCTGACCAGGGGGCCTATTCACCCCTCCACTTT. It yields the protein CASSPDQGAYSPLHF. Drawing the rest from reference TRBV18 and TRBJ1-6, the complete variable domain is NAGVMQNPRHLVRRRGQEARLRCSPMKGHSHVYWYRQLPEEGLKFMVYLQKENIIDESGMPKERFSAEFPKEGPSILRIQQVVRGDSAAYFCASSPDQGAYSPLHFGNGTRLTVT.

Only one count was recorded for this clone. The genes are TRBV6-1 and TRBJ1-5; D is undetermined. This CDR3 region has 13 residues. Germline V gene lookup returns CDR1 MNHNS and CDR2 SASEGT. V was pared by 6 bases and J by 4 bases, with 10 bases between. As DNA, the CDR3 is TGTGCCAGCAGGGGTTTTATGAATCAGCCCCAGCATTTT. This sequence encodes CASRGFMNQPQHF.

CDR3 DNA: TGTGCCAGCAGTTATGGACAGATCAATGAGCAGTTCTTC. Protein: CASSYGQINEQFF. The rearrangement joins TRBV6-6 to TRBJ2-1; TRBD1 might be the D (6 bases). The CDR3 totals 13 residues. V shed 3 bases and J shed 6 bases, with 9 bases lying between them. Germline assignment: CDR1 MNHNY and CDR2 SVGAGI (reference sequence).

The sample holds a few counts of this clone. The chain links TRBV7-8 to TRBJ1-1; D is ambiguous. Trimming left V 0 bases short and J 4 bases short, with 9 bases between. CDR1 is SGHVS and CDR2 is FQNEAQ in the germline V gene. This CDR3 is built from 14 residues. CDR3 region: CASSLADYVTEAFF. Here the CDR3 DNA reads TGTGCCAGCAGCTTAGCCGATTATGTCACTGAAGCTTTCTTT.

V usage is TRBV15 and J usage is TRBJ2-2, with D hard to call. This CDR3 has 15 residues. Trimming took 0 bases from V and 6 from J, leaving 11 bases between them. From germline, CDR1 is LNHNV and CDR2 YYDKDF (reference sequence). The CDR3 DNA reads TGTGCCACCAGCAGAGATTTGGGCAGACCCGGGGAGCTGTTTTTT. This encodes CATSRDLGRPGELFF.

The chain couples TRBV5-4 to TRBJ1-1, with D perhaps TRBD1 (6 bases). The germline gives CDR1 SGHNT, CDR2 YYREEE (reference sequence). Between the trimmed V and J ends, which lost 3 bases and 1 base, there was a span of 16 bases. The CDR3 sequence is 16 residues long. As DNA, the CDR3 is TGTGCCAGCAGCTCCGAACGGGGGCAGGGGAACACTGAAGCTTTCTTT. This gives the protein CASSSERGQGNTEAFF.

This clone was observed a few times. This chain links TRBV6-5 with TRBJ1-6, with D perhaps matching TRBD1 (5 bases). Deletions cut 4 bases from V and 7 bases from J, with 14 bases between. Germline V gene lookup returns CDR1 MNHEY and CDR2 SVGAGI. The CDR3 runs 15 residues. CDR3 sequence: CASSFALSGNSPLHF. CDR3 DNA: TGTGCCAGCAGTTTTGCCCTCTCAGGGAATTCACCCCTCCACTTT.

This chain connects TRBV2 to TRBJ2-7; D is possibly TRBD2 (7 bases). This CDR3 has 14 amino acids. The germline CDR1 and CDR2 sequences are SNHLY and FYNNEI. V was cut by 1 base and J by 6 bases, with 13 bases left in between. The DNA for the CDR3 is TGTGCCAGCAGTGAAGTAGGGGGGGTGAGCGAGCAGTACTTC. This translates into CASSEVGGVSEQYF.

The V and J genes are TRBV9 and TRBJ1-6; D gene ambiguous. Germline CDR1 reads SGDLS; CDR2 reads YYNGEE. The germline V and J ends were trimmed by 4 bases and 0 bases, with 11 bases remaining between them. CDR3 length equals 16 residues. The CDR3 DNA follows: TGTGCCAGCAGCCCCCTGGGGAGCTCCTATAATTCACCCCTCCACTTT. As protein: CASSPLGSSYNSPLHF.

The chain joins TRBV11-2 to TRBJ1-1; D might be TRBD1 (5 bases). The germline gives CDR1 SGHAT, CDR2 FQNNGV. Trimming shortened V by 7 bases and J by 6 bases, and 15 bases separated the two germline ends. The CDR3 runs 13 residues. The CDR3 region has the DNA TGTGCCAGCACCCCTTCGTTGGGGGCTGAAGCTTTCTTT. It is translated as CASTPSLGAEAFF.

CDR3 bases: TGTGCCAGCAGACGAGACCGGGACAGGGAGGGACAGCCCCAGCATTTT. This translates into CASRRDRDREGQPQHF. The V gene is TRBV2, the J gene TRBJ1-5; 9 nucleotides agree with TRBD1. Germline-derived CDR1 and CDR2 are SNHLY and FYNNEI. The CDR3 spans 16 residues. After removal of 6 bases from V and 7 bases from J, the junction contained 13 bases not matched to a gene.

The chain joins TRBV14 to TRBJ2-5; weak D call: TRBD2 (5 bases). CDR1 is SGHDN and CDR2 is FVKESK in the germline V gene. The CDR3 covers 15 residues. V was pared by 1 base and J by 7 bases, with 16 bases between. CDR3 in amino acids: CASSQAEGPWGTQYF. Here the CDR3 DNA reads TGTGCCAGCAGCCAAGCTGAGGGTCCCTGGGGGACCCAGTACTTC.

The rearrangement joins TRBV5-1 to TRBJ2-2; TRBD2 might be the D (7 bases). Germline lookup yields CDR1 SGHRS and CDR2 YFSETQ. The V and J ends lost 4 bases and 5 bases respectively, with 18 bases between them. The CDR3 covers 16 residues. The CDR3 DNA is TGCGCCAGCAGCCAATATTTTGGGGGGGCGACCGGGGAGCTGTTTTTT. This translates into CASSQYFGGATGELFF. Looking up the rest from reference TRBV5-1 and TRBJ2-2 gives the full variable domain: KAGVTQTPRYLIKTRGQQVTLSCSPISGHRSVSWYQQTPGQGLQFLFEYFSETQRNKGNFPGRFSGRQFSNSRSEMNVSTLELGDSALYLCASSQYFGGATGELFFGEGSRLTVL.

This clone has only a few counts. This sequence joins TRBV30 and TRBJ1-6; 10 bases map to TRBD1. The CDR3 is 12 residues long. The germline CDR1 and CDR2 sequences are GTSNPN and SVGIG (reference sequence). Trimming cost V 6 bases and J 9 bases; bases outside gene matches: 2. CDR3 sequence: CACRTGGSPLHF. DNA for the CDR3: TGTGCCTGCCGGACAGGGGGTTCACCCCTCCACTTT.

The table lists this clone with a few counts. V usage is TRBV5-1 and J usage is TRBJ1-6, with 10 bases that match TRBD1. V lost 0 bases, J lost 10 bases, and 7 bases stayed unmatched. CDR1 is SGHRS and CDR2 is YFSETQ in the germline V gene. The CDR3 runs 16 residues. The CDR3 nucleotides read TGCGCCAGCAGCTTGGCCCAGGGACAGGGGAGGTCACCCCTCCACTTT. Amino acids: CASSLAQGQGRSPLHF.

This sequence joins TRBV7-9 and TRBJ2-7; TRBD1 might be the D (6 bases). Deletions cut 5 bases from V and 7 bases from J, with 18 bases between. CDR1 SEHNR and CDR2 FQNEAQ come from the germline V gene (reference sequence). The CDR3 loop spans 14 amino acids. The CDR3 loop reads CASSQGITSGEQYF. The CDR3 DNA reads TGTGCCAGCAGCCAGGGGATTACCTCAGGTGAGCAGTACTTC. Drawing the rest from reference TRBV7-9 and TRBJ2-7, the complete variable domain is DTGVSQNPRHKITKRGQNVTFRCDPISEHNRLYWYRQTLGQGPEFLTYFQNEAQLEKSRLLSDRFSAERPKGSFSTLEIQRTEQGDSAMYLCASSQGITSGEQYFGPGTRLTVT.

This chain uses TRBV5-1 with TRBJ1-2, with D unresolved. Looked up from germline, CDR1 is SGHRS and CDR2 is YFSETQ. This CDR3 has 15 residues. The V and J ends lost 2 bases and 0 bases respectively, with 11 bases between them. The CDR3 DNA reads TGCGCCAGCAGCTTAACAGCAGCCCCTAACTATGGCTACACCTTC. Translation gives CASSLTAAPNYGYTF.

In its sample, this clone was seen a few times. The V and J genes are TRBV5-1 and TRBJ2-3, with D possibly being TRBD2 (6 bases). Germline lookup yields CDR1 SGHRS and CDR2 YFSETQ. V was clipped by 1 base and J by 5 bases, with 8 bases between them. The CDR3 has 13 amino acids. Here the CDR3 reads CASSLRRGDTQYF. CDR3 bases: TGCGCCAGCAGCTTGAGGAGGGGAGATACGCAGTATTTT.

This chain joins TRBV7-2 and TRBJ2-3; D is tentatively TRBD1 or TRBD2 (6 bases each). The CDR3 spans 17 residues. V lost 1 base, J lost 0 bases, and 14 bases lay in between. The germline gives CDR1 SGHTA, CDR2 FQGNSA. The DNA of the CDR3 is TGTGCCAGCAGCTTAGGTTATCGGGGGCCAAGCACAGATACGCAGTATTTT. Protein product: CASSLGYRGPSTDTQYF.